This entry lists 30 T cell receptor beta chains sequenced from one sample in a study of blood T cell repertoires in COVID-19. Data came from immunoSEQ multiplex PCR; TCRdb stores just in-frame clones and leaves some out. The sample has 90,000 to 130,000 clones; 71% are singletons. Input material: peripheral blood. The receptor source for this set is a woman aged 40 to 50 with acute or convalescent COVID-19.

This clone was observed once. The V and J genes are TRBV6-5 and TRBJ2-3; 9 positions agree with TRBD2. Trimming cost V 3 bases and J 7 bases; bases outside gene matches: 11. This CDR3 spans 16 amino acids. Per the germline V gene, CDR1 is MNHEY and CDR2 is SVGAGI. DNA of the CDR3: TGTGCCAGCAGTTATTCCTCTAGCGGGGTGGAAAATACGCAGTATTTT. Translated: CASSYSSSGVENTQYF.

J is TRBJ1-3 and V is TRBV7-9, with a tentative D call TRBD1 (5 bases). Germline assignment: CDR1 SEHNR and CDR2 FQNEAQ (reference sequence). CDR3 length: 15 amino acids. Trimming removed 5 bases at V and 0 bases at J, with 11 bases between. For the CDR3, the DNA is TGTGCCAGCAGCCTGGGACTGCTCTCTGGAAACACCATATATTTT. Translation gives CASSLGLLSGNTIYF.

The chain is built from TRBV7-9 and TRBJ2-4; D call uncertain. This CDR3 region has 13 residues. Germline loops: CDR1 SEHNR, CDR2 FQNEAQ (reference sequence). The V end was cut by 4 bases, the J end by 5 bases, with 9 bases between. The CDR3 spells CASSSPFQNIQYF. CDR3 in DNA: TGTGCCAGCAGCTCCCCCTTCCAAAACATTCAGTACTTC.

The CDR3 DNA is TGTGCCTGGGCCCGGGGATTCTCTGCACCTCCCGAGCAGTACTTC. Translating it yields CAWARGFSAPPEQYF. The chain employs TRBV30 and TRBJ2-7; TRBD2 is a possible D gene (5 bases). The V end was cut by 5 bases, the J end by 6 bases, with 23 bases between. Looked up from germline, CDR1 is GTSNPN and CDR2 is SVGIG (reference sequence). The CDR3 spans 15 residues. The variable domain in full, completed from reference TRBV30 and TRBJ2-7, reads SQTIHQWPATLVQPVGSPLSLECTVEGTSNPNLYWYRQAAGRGLQLLFYSVGIGQISSEVPQNLSASRPQDRQFILSSKKLLLSDSGFYLCAWARGFSAPPEQYFGPGTRLTVT.

The gene calls are TRBV5-1 and TRBJ1-5, with D tentatively TRBD1 (6 bases). Germline-derived CDR1 and CDR2 are SGHRS and YFSETQ. This CDR3 region has 24 residues. V shed 0 bases and J shed 2 bases, with 36 bases lying between them. The CDR3 here is CASSLESSRGPTLEPLECNQPQHF. The CDR3 DNA sequence: TGCGCCAGCAGCTTGGAATCGAGCAGGGGACCCACTCTAGAACCATTGGAGTGCAATCAGCCCCAGCATTTT.

This chain joins TRBV27 and TRBJ1-1; a possible D gene is TRBD1 (5 bases). Looked up from germline, CDR1 is MNHEY and CDR2 is SMNVEV (reference sequence). The V end lost 2 bases, the J end lost 2 bases, and 12 bases lay between the germline ends. The CDR3 is 15 residues long. DNA of the CDR3: TGTGCCAGCAGTTTAAACCGACAGCGCAACACTGAAGCTTTCTTT. Translated: CASSLNRQRNTEAFF.

CDR3 DNA: TGTGCCAGCACAGGACAGGGGCGTTTATCTGTTAACGAGCAGTACTTC. Its protein is CASTGQGRLSVNEQYF. The rearrangement joins TRBV28 to TRBJ2-7, with 9 nucleotides matching TRBD1. V trimming: 7 bases; J trimming: 5 bases; junction bases outside the gene matches: 15. Germline lookup yields CDR1 MDHEN and CDR2 SYDVKM. The CDR3 spans 16 residues.

The chain recombines TRBV19 with TRBJ2-2, with 8 bases matching TRBD1. The CDR3 totals 14 residues. Per germline, CDR1 LNHDA and CDR2 SQIVND (reference sequence). The ends lost 3 bases at V and 8 bases at J; junction bases unmatched: 5. The CDR3 nucleotides are TGTGCCAGTAGTATTCCCCAGGGGGCAGGGGAGCTGTTTTTT. Protein: CASSIPQGAGELFF.

This clone was counted once. The chain is built from TRBV3-1 (or the pseudogene TRBV3-2) and TRBJ1-1; 7 bases are shared with TRBD1. The CDR3 consists of 14 residues. The germline V gene has CDR1 LGHDT and CDR2 YNNKEL (reference sequence). V lost 2 bases and J lost 6; bases outside the gene matches: 6. This chain's CDR3 is CASSQLEGASEAFF. The CDR3, as DNA: TGTGCCAGCAGCCAACTCGAGGGGGCATCTGAAGCTTTCTTT.

The rearrangement links TRBV12-5 to TRBJ2-4, with TRBD2 matching 11 bases. V lost 1 base and J lost 0; bases outside the gene matches: 20. The CDR3 totals 23 residues. CDR1 is LGHNT and CDR2 is FRNRAP in the germline V gene. CDR3 residues: CASGLGYHSDQTSGTLAKNIQYF. Here the CDR3 DNA reads TGTGCTAGTGGTTTGGGATACCATTCAGATCAGACTAGCGGGACCCTAGCCAAAAACATTCAGTACTTC.

The CDR3 region has the DNA TGTGCCAGCTCTCGCCCCGGACTAGCAACCGGGGAGCTGTTTTTT. Protein product: CASSRPGLATGELFF. The J gene is TRBJ2-2, the V gene TRBV2, with 8 bases aligning to TRBD2. The germline gives CDR1 SNHLY, CDR2 FYNNEI. CDR3 size: 15 residues. J was trimmed by 5 bases and V by 8 bases; bases with no gene match: 10.

The rearrangement uses TRBV7-9 and TRBJ1-2; D gene uncertain. Germline V gene sequence: CDR1 SEHNR, CDR2 FQNEAQ (reference sequence). Deletions cut 1 base from V and 7 bases from J, with 7 bases between. The CDR3 totals 12 residues. CDR3 DNA: TGTGCCAGCAGCTTAGGTGTCTCTGGCTACACCTTC. This sequence encodes CASSLGVSGYTF.

This chain connects TRBV3-1 (or the pseudogene TRBV3-2) to TRBJ1-1, with D possibly TRBD1 on 6 matching bases. The V gene's germline CDR1 is LGHDT and CDR2 YNNKEL (reference sequence). The CDR3 is 18 amino acids. Trimming removed 7 bases at V and 0 bases at J, with 24 bases between. The CDR3 DNA reads TGTGCCAGCAACCGTACTAGGGGGACCCTGCTGCTGAACACTGAAGCTTTCTTT. Protein: CASNRTRGTLLLNTEAFF.

V and J are TRBV3-1 (or the pseudogene TRBV3-2) and TRBJ1-2; TRBD1 might be the D (6 bases). CDR1 LGHDT and CDR2 YNNKEL come from the germline V gene (reference sequence). Trimming pared 0 bases from V and 8 bases from J, leaving 10 bases between. The CDR3 covers 13 residues. CDR3 in amino acids: CASSQEGGRGYTF. CDR3 DNA: TGTGCCAGCAGCCAAGAAGGGGGAAGGGGCTACACCTTC.

The CDR3 DNA follows: TGTGCCAGCCAAACAGAGAGCAATCAGCCCCAGCATTTT. It translates to CASQTESNQPQHF. This sequence joins TRBV28 and TRBJ1-5; D is unclear. This CDR3 comprises 13 residues. Germline lookup yields CDR1 MDHEN and CDR2 SYDVKM. The V and J ends lost 8 bases and 1 base respectively, with 9 bases between them.

The chain links TRBV3-1 (or the pseudogene TRBV3-2) to TRBJ2-5; 10 positions agree with TRBD2. The CDR3 runs 15 residues. Germline CDR1 LGHDT, CDR2 YNNKEL (reference sequence). V was clipped by 4 bases and J by 4 bases; unmatched bases: 6. As DNA, the CDR3 is TGTGCCAGCAGCCTCAGCGGGGGGGCCTTAGAGACCCAGTACTTC. This codes for CASSLSGGALETQYF.

In regard to this clone: Its ends do not fully match the called genes, so a read error is possible. The V gene is TRBV5-1, the J gene TRBJ1-6, with TRBD1 matching over 7 bases. CDR1 and CDR2 (germline): SGHRS, YFSETQ. There are 14 residues in the CDR3. The CDR3 DNA sequence: TGCACCAGCCGTTTACAGGGGTTTGATTCACCCCTCCACTTT. Translated: CTSRLQGFDSPLHF.

This chain uses TRBV5-5 with TRBJ2-2; possible D gene TRBD2, 5 bases. The V and J ends lost 0 bases and 9 bases respectively, with 9 bases between them. The V gene's germline CDR1 is SGHKS and CDR2 YYEKEE (reference sequence). This CDR3 has 13 residues. CDR3 amino acids: CASSLAGGRELFF. In DNA form, the CDR3 reads TGTGCCAGCAGCTTGGCCGGAGGCCGGGAGCTGTTTTTT.

The chain employs TRBV2 and TRBJ2-3, with D perhaps TRBD2 (7 bases). The CDR3 is made up of 15 amino acids. V was shortened by 7 bases and J by 3 bases, with 17 bases between the two germline ends. CDR1 and CDR2 from the germline V gene are SNHLY and FYNNEI. The CDR3 is CASNTREGGTDTQYF. The CDR3 DNA is TGTGCCAGCAACACGAGAGAGGGGGGGACAGATACGCAGTATTTT.

The chain links TRBV7-2 to TRBJ2-3; 9 bases line up with TRBD1. The CDR3 extends over 13 amino acids. Germline V gene sequence: CDR1 SGHTA, CDR2 FQGNSA. V lost 5 bases, J lost 5 bases, and 2 bases stayed unmatched. The CDR3 loop reads CASSQTGGDTQYF. CDR3 sequence (DNA): TGTGCCAGCAGCCAGACAGGGGGAGATACGCAGTATTTT. Drawing the rest from reference TRBV7-2 and TRBJ2-3, the complete variable domain is GAGVSQSPSNKVTEKGKDVELRCDPISGHTALYWYRQSLGQGLEFLIYFQGNSAPDKSGLPSDRFSAERTGGSVSTLTIQRTQQEDSAVYLCASSQTGGDTQYFGPGTRLTVL.

This chain uses TRBV14 with TRBJ2-5, with 7 bases fitting TRBD1. Germline trimming cut 6 bases from V and 5 bases from J; bases unmatched to any gene: 6. The CDR3 runs to 13 residues. The germline gives CDR1 SGHDN, CDR2 FVKESK. The CDR3 loop reads CASSLDRAETQYF. The CDR3 DNA reads as TGTGCCAGCAGTCTTGACAGGGCGGAGACCCAGTACTTC.

This clone was observed a handful of times. J is TRBJ1-1 and V is TRBV28; the D is unclear. The CDR3 contains 12 residues. From germline, CDR1 is MDHEN and CDR2 SYDVKM. V gave up 2 bases and J gave up 4 bases, with 5 bases separating them. For the CDR3, the DNA is TGTGCCAGCAGTTTAGTCGGCACTGAAGCTTTCTTT. As protein: CASSLVGTEAFF.

This clone was counted a single time. This chain uses TRBV6-5 with TRBJ2-7, with 9 bases matching TRBD1. CDR1 MNHEY and CDR2 SVGAGI come from the germline V gene. This CDR3 is 15 amino acids long. Germline trimming cut 5 bases from V and 3 bases from J; bases unmatched to any gene: 8. Here the CDR3 reads CASSNPPGQGYEQYF. The CDR3 DNA sequence: TGTGCCAGCAGTAATCCCCCGGGACAGGGCTACGAGCAGTACTTC.

This clone turned up a few times. The V gene is TRBV28, the J gene TRBJ2-1; 9 nucleotides align to TRBD2. Germline loops: CDR1 MDHEN, CDR2 SYDVKM. The CDR3 runs to 16 residues. V gave up 3 bases and J gave up 4 bases; unmatched junction bases: 7. CDR3 DNA: TGTGCCAGCAGTTTGGCCAGCGGGGGGCTATACAATGAGCAGTTCTTC. Amino acid sequence: CASSLASGGLYNEQFF.

This chain joins TRBV5-1 and TRBJ2-1, with D tentatively TRBD2 (5 bases). The CDR3 runs 12 residues. Between the trimmed V and J ends, which lost 3 bases and 9 bases, there was a span of 10 bases. Germline lookup yields CDR1 SGHRS and CDR2 YFSETQ. CDR3 DNA sequence: TGCGCCAGCAGCTGGGAGTCCAGTGAGCAGTTCTTC. Translated: CASSWESSEQFF.

The CDR3 DNA is TGCGCCAGCAGCTTGGAGAGAGGGAGGGATGGCTACACCTTC. This translates into CASSLERGRDGYTF. The J gene is TRBJ1-2, the V gene TRBV5-1, with no clear D. Germline-derived CDR1 and CDR2 are SGHRS and YFSETQ. This CDR3 is 14 amino acids long. V was shortened by 0 bases and J by 6 bases, with 12 bases between the two germline ends.

The V and J genes are TRBV28 and TRBJ2-7; 8 bases agree with TRBD2. Germline V gives CDR1 MDHEN, CDR2 SYDVKM. The CDR3 consists of 15 residues. Germline trimming cut 7 bases from V and 4 bases from J; bases unmatched to any gene: 12. CDR3 DNA: TGTGCCAGCATCGGGAGCGGGGGTGTTTTATACGAGCAGTACTTC. The encoded protein is CASIGSGGVLYEQYF. The full variable domain, in which reference TRBV28 and TRBJ2-7 provide the parts outside the CDR3, is DVKVTQSSRYLVKRTGEKVFLECVQDMDHENMFWYRQDPGLGLRLIYFSYDVKMKEKGDIPEGYSVSREKKERFSLILESASTNQTSMYLCASIGSGGVLYEQYFGPGTRLTVT.

The CDR3 DNA reads TGCGCCAGCAGCCAAACCACCACTATAACCTACGAGCAGTACTTC. Translating it yields CASSQTTTITYEQYF. The gene calls are TRBV4-1 and TRBJ2-7; D gene unclear. Between the trimmed V and J ends, which lost 2 bases and 2 bases, there was a span of 13 bases. The CDR3 length is 15 residues. The germline CDR1 and CDR2 sequences are MGHRA and YSYEKL.

The CDR3 loop is CATSRDLADTQYF. CDR3 nucleotide sequence: TGTGCCACCAGCAGAGATCTCGCAGATACGCAGTATTTT. The chain joins TRBV15 to TRBJ2-3; D is ambiguous. Germline V gene sequence: CDR1 LNHNV, CDR2 YYDKDF (reference sequence). The length of the CDR3 is 13 residues. V lost 0 bases and J lost 4, with 5 bases in between.

V and J are TRBV6-1 and TRBJ2-3, with 8 bases aligning to TRBD1. With V trimmed by 3 bases and J by 1 base, 6 bases remained unmatched. Germline CDR1 and CDR2: MNHNS and SASEGT. The CDR3 runs 16 residues. The CDR3 sequence: CASSDRGQPGTDTQYF. DNA for the CDR3: TGTGCCAGCAGTGACAGGGGGCAGCCGGGCACAGATACGCAGTATTTT.